The clone carrying this TCR beta chain was observed a handful of times. This sample was taken from a study of neurological immune-mediated disorders. CDR3 length: 15 residues. V was pared by 5 bases and J by 5 bases, with 7 bases of the junction left unmatched. The cDNA was generated through 5'RACE incorporating 10-nucleotide random UMIs. TCRdb called the 5' RACE reads again in MiXCR, with one record for every CDR3 protein. The sample lists tens of thousands of distinct CDR3 sequences; approximately 13% were seen once. Source material: PBMCs. The receptor's source is an older woman with HTLV-1-associated myelopathy (HAM/TSP). This sequence joins TRBV12-3 or TRBV12-4 and TRBJ2-3; the match to TRBD2 covers 10 bases. CDR3 amino acids: CASSREREGGDTQYF. The CDR3 DNA reads as TGTGCCAGCAGTCGGGAGCGGGAGGGAGGAGATACGCAGTATTTT.